This section outlines one T cell receptor (beta chain) sequence together with its context. Only a few counts were recorded for this clone. There is no known antigen for this receptor. No quality values exist for individual bases; no much larger clone is one base distant. This sample was included in a study of blood T cell repertoires in COVID-19 (dated by TCRdb to about 2020). A note on the overall study: Collaborator samples came from the United States, Italy and Spain and covered acute and convalescent phases of COVID-19. The material from the prospective study consisted of cDNA or gDNA derived from T cells, B-cell-depleted T cells, or PBMCs. Subjects who had been exposed to COVID-19, were actively infected with it, or had recovered from it provided the deeply sampled blood TCRbeta repertoires that made up the dataset. The repertoires were released in a freely available public database intended as a resource for research on the immune response to SARS-CoV-2. Samples came from the ongoing ImmuneRACE study (first 160 participants) plus 1,254 subjects from 6 global collaborators. Sample metadata almost always included a de-identified subject ID, COVID-19 status, age in years and sex. Where available, HLA class I and class II types were taken from metadata supplied by the sample provider and were not determined by assay-based typing.

Overall study results and their limits: The amount of clinical and demographic metadata varied by source and participant and was provided uncurated.

Each collaborating institution followed its own protocols to collect whole blood in K2EDTA tubes. Collaborator samples were shipped for TCRbeta analysis as frozen whole blood, isolated PBMCs, or DNA extracted from either sample type. TCRbeta CDR3 regions were amplified from genomic DNA using the immunoSEQ Assay, a bias-controlled multiplex PCR. As for how the authors treated the data: The number of nucleated cells in each sample was estimated from the amplification of reference gene primers within the assay. Sequence reads were collapsed and filtered to measure the absolute abundance of every unique TCRbeta CDR3 rearrangement. For each sample, productive Simpson clonality was calculated by taking the square root of Simpson's diversity index across productive rearrangements. TCRdb carries this immuneACCESS record with in-frame sequences only. Its versions omit some clonotypes, under half of them owing to an unresolved V gene in the studies checked, with the rest unexplained. V and J calls and clone size are as listed in that table; D and trimming were resolved from the DNA. The sample contains about 100,000 clones, about 89% of them found a single time. The leading ten clones occupy roughly 12% of the sample.

V sheds 3 bases and J sheds 6 bases, leaving 9 bases between their ends. From the cysteine up to the phenylalanine, the CDR3 has a length of 12 residues. Only the CDR3 portion is preserved as DNA: 36 bases, with reading frame beginning at the first base. This sequence was found in a woman in her 30s with acute or convalescent COVID-19. The material sequenced was peripheral blood. The rearranged segments are TRBV23-1 and TRBJ2-7; perhaps TRBD2 is the D gene, with 6 bases matching. TRBV23-1 is recorded as an ORF, its role being uncertain. The CDR3 has the sequence CASSHSAGEQYF. In nucleotides, the sequence is TGCGCCAGCAGTCATTCAGCGGGCGAGCAGTACTTC.